This T cell receptor (beta chain) originates from a study of CD8+ T cells in alopecia areata. Whole-study context: A 6-month period off drug followed tofacitinib, which lasted 6 to 18 months. The study, taken as a whole, reports: One nonresponder makes the tie between baseline CD8+ expansion and response uncertain. Affected lesional scalp, above all in alopecia totalis/universalis, was more clonal than normal scalp. Patients shared TCRs less clearly than mice did, possibly owing to HLA.

RNA extraction and reverse transcription yielded cDNA as sequencing template. The assay was immunoSEQ multiplex PCR, and TCRdb's table has in-frame clones only and misses some. This sample has over 150,000 clones; about 48% occur once, and the top ten carry roughly 10%. Germline V CDR1 and CDR2: SGHDT, YYEEEE. The CDR3 totals 14 residues. Trimming removed 4 bases from V and 6 bases from J; junction bases left unmatched: 8. On this clone: The antigen is not known.

Stated treatment: oral pan-JAK inhibitor, 5-10 mg twice daily. This receptor was identified in a human donor with alopecia areata. V usage is TRBV5-6 and J usage is TRBJ1-2, with 8 bases aligning to TRBD1. The sequenced sample was CD8+ T cells sorted from blood, obtained at week 24, from a patient treated with tofacitinib. The CDR3 reads CASSIGTGQDGYTF. CDR3 in DNA: TGTGCCAGCAGCATAGGGACAGGTCAGGATGGCTACACCTTC. Together with reference TRBV5-6 and TRBJ1-2, the CDR3 gives the full variable domain: DAGVTQSPTHLIKTRGQQVTLRCSPKSGHDTVSWYQQALGQGPQFIFQYYEEEERQRGNFPDRFSGHQFPNYSSELNVNALLLGDSALYLCASSIGTGQDGYTFGSGTRLTVV.